The 18 T cell receptor beta chains in this list originate from one sample, sequenced in a study of T cells in Graves' hyperthyroidism and ophthalmopathy (dated by TCRdb to the late 2010s). Library preparation was by multiplex PCR. The listed sequencing device is Illumina HiSeq 2000. The TCR beta CDR3 regions were amplified from RNA transcripts. For the first round of RT-PCR on the TCR CDR3, the HTBI primer set was used together with the Qiagen OneStep RT-PCR kit. Starting from the raw public reads, TCRdb applied fastp trimming at Q25, assembled clones with MiXCR and retained in-frame beta chains. Duplicate CDR3 protein sequences are folded into a single record with the most common DNA and genes. In all, the sample holds 540,000 or so distinct CDR3 sequences, and about 15% of those were seen once. The ten biggest clones cover around 7.8% of the sample. Sequencing input: blood. Receptors were obtained from a woman in her thirties with Graves' hyperthyroidism.

This clonotype was recorded a few times. The CDR3 region has the DNA TGCAGTGTTGCCACTAGCGGCCCGCTACATGATGCGCAGTATTTT. The encoded protein is CSVATSGPLHDAQYF. The rearrangement links TRBV20-1 to TRBJ2-3; 8 nucleotides agree with TRBD2. The CDR3 consists of 15 residues. With V trimmed by 7 bases and J by 10 bases, 19 bases remained unmatched. Germline V gene lookup returns CDR1 DFQATT and CDR2 SNEGSKA (reference sequence).

Only a few counts were recorded for this clonotype. CDR3: CASRLAGGGDTQYF. The DNA of the CDR3 is TGCGCCTCCAGGCTAGCGGGAGGGGGAGATACGCAGTATTTT. This chain links TRBV10-2 with TRBJ2-3, with 12 bases matching TRBD2. Germline V gene data show CDR1 as WSHSY and CDR2 as SAAADI. Trimming took 11 bases from V and 5 from J; bases not matched to a gene: 8. This CDR3 is 14 amino acids long.

This chain connects TRBV6-2 or TRBV6-3 to TRBJ1-5; a weak D match, TRBD1 (5 bases). Germline-derived CDR1 and CDR2 are MNHEY and SVGEGT. Deletions cut 3 bases from V and 11 bases from J, with 11 bases between. This CDR3 comprises 12 residues. The CDR3 DNA is TGTGCCAGCAGTTATACGGCGGGGGCCCAGCATTTT. Its protein is CASSYTAGAQHF.

This clonotype was seen a handful of times. This chain connects TRBV25-1 to TRBJ2-1; a possible D gene is TRBD1 (5 bases). V lost 5 bases and J lost 2, with 13 bases in between. CDR3 length equals 15 residues. The V gene's germline CDR1 is MGHDK and CDR2 SYGVNS. CDR3 coding DNA: TGTGCCAGCAGTACCCAAAGGGGAACCTACAATGAGCAGTTCTTC. Residues: CASSTQRGTYNEQFF.

The rearrangement joins TRBV5-6 to TRBJ2-1; TRBD2 matches at 10 bases. V lost 4 bases, J lost 7 bases, and 14 bases stayed unmatched. Looked up from germline, CDR1 is SGHDT and CDR2 is YYEEEE. This CDR3 comprises 17 residues. CDR3 sequence reads: CASSLPGSGRAKNEQFF. The CDR3 nucleotides read TGTGCCAGCAGCCTGCCGGGAAGCGGGAGGGCCAAGAATGAGCAGTTCTTC.

This clonotype appeared a few times. The chain couples TRBV2 to TRBJ2-1, with D uncertain. Germline V CDR1 and CDR2: SNHLY, FYNNEI. Trimming took 5 bases from V and 2 from J, leaving 7 bases between them. The CDR3 spans 13 residues. CDR3: CASSILAYNEQFF. Written as DNA, the CDR3 is TGTGCCAGCAGTATCCTAGCCTACAATGAGCAGTTCTTC.

This clonotype was seen just once. The chain recombines TRBV20-1 with TRBJ2-1; D is ambiguous. The CDR3 consists of 15 residues. CDR1 DFQATT and CDR2 SNEGSKA come from the germline V gene (reference sequence). The V end was cut by 1 base, the J end by 0 bases, with 10 bases between. The CDR3 sequence is CSARGFPSSYNEQFF. CDR3 coding DNA: TGCAGTGCTAGAGGTTTCCCCAGCTCCTACAATGAGCAGTTCTTC.

The rearrangement links TRBV6-1 to TRBJ2-4; TRBD1 is a possible D gene (6 bases). The CDR3 runs 15 residues. V dropped 8 bases and J dropped 0 bases, with 14 bases sitting between them. Germline V CDR1 and CDR2: MNHNS, SASEGT. This CDR3 is CASLRTGQAKNIQYF. CDR3 sequence (DNA): TGTGCCAGCCTCAGGACGGGACAAGCCAAAAACATTCAGTACTTC.

This clonotype was seen many times. The V gene is TRBV11-2, the J gene TRBJ2-3; weak D call: TRBD2 (5 bases). The V end lost 5 bases, the J end lost 6 bases, and 15 bases lay between the germline ends. The germline V gene encodes CDR1 SGHAT and CDR2 FQNNGV. CDR3 size: 14 residues. The CDR3 loop reads CASSVNGWEDTQYF. The CDR3 nucleotides are TGTGCCAGCAGCGTTAATGGGTGGGAGGATACGCAGTATTTT.

This clonotype was detected only a few times. V is TRBV7-6 and J is TRBJ2-3; unclear D gene. The CDR3 consists of 19 residues. The ends were cut back, 0 bases at V and 0 bases at J, with 19 bases in the middle. In germline, CDR1 is SGHVS, CDR2 FNYEAQ. CDR3 protein: CASSLATLEVPYSTDTQYF. The CDR3 DNA sequence: TGTGCCAGCAGCTTAGCGACCCTTGAGGTTCCGTATAGCACAGATACGCAGTATTTT.

The gene calls are TRBV4-3 and TRBJ1-5; TRBD1 matches at 7 bases. CDR1 and CDR2 (germline): LGHNA, YSLEER. Trimming cost V 0 bases and J 7 bases; bases outside gene matches: 6. The CDR3 is made up of 15 amino acids. The CDR3 is CASSQDQGVGQPQHF. CDR3 bases: TGCGCCAGCAGCCAAGATCAGGGGGTCGGACAGCCCCAGCATTTT.

This clonotype was seen at least ten times. The chain carries TRBV3-1 and TRBJ2-7; D ambiguous. Germline V gene data show CDR1 as LGHDT and CDR2 as YNNKEL (reference sequence). This CDR3 is 15 amino acids long. Trimming pared 3 bases from V and 2 bases from J, leaving 14 bases between. CDR3 sequence: CASSHRSPPPYEQYF. The DNA for the CDR3 is TGTGCCAGCAGCCATCGAAGTCCGCCCCCCTACGAGCAGTACTTC.

This clonotype has ten or more counts. The chain is built from TRBV5-1 and TRBJ2-2; 8 bases align to TRBD2. The CDR3 loop spans 16 amino acids. CDR1 is SGHRS, CDR2 YFSETQ, per germline. The J segment lost 5 bases and the V segment lost 0 bases, leaving 6 bases of the junction unmatched. CDR3 sequence reads: CASSLALAGLTGELFF. Written as DNA, the CDR3 is TGCGCCAGCAGCTTGGCGTTAGCGGGATTGACCGGGGAGCTGTTTTTT.

A word on this clonotype: One end of the junction does not line up with germline, which may come from a read error. The V call is TRBV3-1, the J call TRBJ1-6; D remains ambiguous. The CDR3 covers 13 residues. CDR1 and CDR2 (germline): LGHDT, YNNKEL (reference sequence). DNA of the CDR3: TGTGCCAGCAGCCAACGGGAGAATTCACCCCTCCACTTC. Protein: CASSQRENSPLHF.

This clonotype was detected only a few times. The chain has TRBV18 and TRBJ2-2; perhaps TRBD2 as D (5 bases). Trimming removed 1 base at V and 3 bases at J, with 12 bases between. CDR1 KGHSH and CDR2 LQKENI come from the germline V gene. The CDR3 has 16 amino acids. The DNA for the CDR3 is TGTGCCAGCTCACCACGTTCTAGCCTTGACACCGGGGAGCTGTTTTTT. Its translation: CASSPRSSLDTGELFF. Filled out from reference TRBV18 and TRBJ2-2, the complete variable domain reads NAGVMQNPRHLVRRRGQEARLRCSPMKGHSHVYWYRQLPEEGLKFMVYLQKENIIDESGMPKERFSAEFPKEGPSILRIQQVVRGDSAAYFCASSPRSSLDTGELFFGEGSRLTVL.

The table lists this clonotype with a few counts. This chain links TRBV7-9 with TRBJ2-6; unclear D gene. The CDR3 runs to 16 residues. V dropped 2 bases and J dropped 4 bases, with 12 bases sitting between them. CDR1 is SEHNR and CDR2 is FQNEAQ in the germline V gene (reference sequence). Here the CDR3 DNA reads TGTGCCAGCAGCTTACCAACATCGGGCGGGGCCAACGTCCTGACTTTC. Translated: CASSLPTSGGANVLTF.

The sample holds many counts of this clonotype. The chain links TRBV5-1 to TRBJ2-2; TRBD2 aligns across 7 bases. J was trimmed by 5 bases and V by 0 bases; bases with no gene match: 13. Per germline, CDR1 SGHRS and CDR2 YFSETQ. This CDR3 has 18 amino acids. The CDR3: CASSLGRLAGGGTGELFF. Here the CDR3 DNA reads TGCGCCAGCAGCTTGGGAAGACTAGCTGGAGGTGGAACCGGGGAGCTGTTTTTT.

The chain uses TRBV4-3 and TRBJ2-2; 7 bases are a match to TRBD2. Germline V gene lookup returns CDR1 LGHNA and CDR2 YSLEER. V lost 1 base to trimming and J lost 0 bases; unmatched junction nucleotides: 5. The CDR3 has 17 residues. The CDR3 reads CASSQVNGRSNTGELFF. The CDR3 nucleotides read TGCGCCAGCAGCCAAGTCAACGGGAGGTCGAACACCGGGGAGCTGTTTTTT.